What follows are 23 T cell receptor beta chains derived from one specimen sequenced in a study of blood T cell repertoires in COVID-19. Assay: immunoSEQ multiplex PCR; the TCRdb copy retains only in-frame clones and omits some. In the table there are some 180,000 clones, 84% of which are singletons. Sequencing input: peripheral blood. These receptors all come from an elderly woman with COVID-19, enrolled during active disease.

This clone was recorded once. The chain carries TRBV21-1 and TRBJ2-7; the D call of TRBD1 is as the table states it, not checked on the DNA. TRBV21-1 is termed a pseudogene. The CDR3 runs to 15 residues. CDR3 loop: CASSKRGTGQGEQYF. The CDR3 coding sequence is TGTGCCAGCAGCAAAAGAGGGACAGGCCAGGGCGAGCAGTACTTC.

The chain combines TRBV28 with TRBJ1-5, with D perhaps TRBD1 (5 bases). Germline V gene data show CDR1 as MDHEN and CDR2 as SYDVKM. The CDR3 sequence is 16 residues long. Between the trimmed V and J ends, which lost 6 bases and 7 bases, there was a span of 22 bases. DNA of the CDR3: TGTGCCAGCAGCCAATGGGGGGGTACTTCTACGCAGCCCCAGCATTTT. It translates to CASSQWGGTSTQPQHF.

The chain has TRBV3-1 (or the pseudogene TRBV3-2) and TRBJ2-5, with a weak D call TRBD1 (5 bases). This CDR3 has 15 residues. The V end lost 0 bases, the J end lost 5 bases, and 13 bases lay between the germline ends. The germline CDR1 and CDR2 sequences are LGHDT and YNNKEL (reference sequence). CDR3 DNA: TGTGCCAGCAGCCAAGATTTCGCAGGGATGGAGACCCAGTACTTC. Protein: CASSQDFAGMETQYF.

The chain is built from TRBV24-1 and TRBJ2-1; 14 bases match TRBD2. The V and J ends lost 5 bases and 8 bases, in that order; junction bases with no gene match: 4. Germline CDR1 reads KGHDR; CDR2 reads SFDVKD. The CDR3 is made up of 15 amino acids. This CDR3 reads CATSGLAGGPDEQFF. CDR3 bases: TGTGCCACCAGTGGACTAGCGGGAGGGCCTGATGAGCAGTTCTTC.

This chain uses TRBV5-8 with TRBJ1-5; D is ambiguous. With 1 base removed from V and 4 bases from J, the gap between germline ends came to 12 bases. This CDR3 is 15 amino acids long. CDR1 and CDR2 from the germline V gene are SGHTS and YDEGEE. CDR3 amino acids: CASSLYPNSNQPQHF. In nucleotides, the CDR3 is TGTGCCAGCAGCTTGTATCCAAACTCAAATCAGCCCCAGCATTTT.

This sequence joins TRBV2 and TRBJ2-7, with TRBD2 identical over 7 bases. Germline V gives CDR1 SNHLY, CDR2 FYNNEI. This CDR3 is 12 amino acids long. J was trimmed by 9 bases and V by 5 bases; bases with no gene match: 7. DNA for the CDR3: TGTGCCAGCAGTCCCGGACCGGGAGGGCAGTACTTC. As protein: CASSPGPGGQYF.

The chain couples TRBV25-1 to TRBJ2-7; 8 bases are a match to TRBD2. With 2 bases clipped from V and 0 bases from J, the junction kept 3 bases outside the gene matches. CDR3 length: 15 residues. Germline V lookup: CDR1 MGHDK, CDR2 SYGVNS. The CDR3 is CASSELAGLSYEQYF. The CDR3 bases are TGTGCCAGCAGTGAACTAGCGGGCCTCTCCTACGAGCAGTACTTC.

This chain uses TRBV18 with TRBJ1-4; no reliable D call. V dropped 6 bases and J dropped 8 bases, with 10 bases sitting between them. Germline V gene data show CDR1 as KGHSH and CDR2 as LQKENI. This CDR3 contains 12 residues. For the CDR3, the DNA is TGTGCCAGCTCCCCTCTCGAGGAAAAACTGTTTTTT. It codes for CASSPLEEKLFF.

The chain joins TRBV10-1 to TRBJ2-1, with D uncertain. CDR3 length equals 14 residues. CDR1 and CDR2 (germline): WNHNN, SYGVQD (reference sequence). Trimming took 0 bases from V and 4 from J, leaving 7 bases between them. This CDR3 reads CASSESYSYNEQFF. The CDR3 DNA follows: TGCGCCAGCAGTGAGTCGTACAGTTACAATGAGCAGTTCTTC.

The gene calls are TRBV7-2 and TRBJ2-7; a possible D gene is TRBD2 (5 bases). CDR1 and CDR2 from the germline V gene are SGHTA and FQGNSA. V was clipped by 2 bases and J by 1 base, with 12 bases between them. The CDR3 runs 15 residues. CDR3 sequence: CASSLRSGGSYEQYF. In nucleotides, the CDR3 is TGTGCCAGCAGCTTACGTTCTGGCGGGTCCTACGAGCAGTACTTC. The full variable domain, completed using reference TRBV7-2 and TRBJ2-7, is GAGVSQSPSNKVTEKGKDVELRCDPISGHTALYWYRQSLGQGLEFLIYFQGNSAPDKSGLPSDRFSAERTGGSVSTLTIQRTQQEDSAVYLCASSLRSGGSYEQYFGPGTRLTVT.

The chain is built from TRBV6-5 and TRBJ1-5, with 9 positions matching TRBD1. The CDR3 extends over 14 amino acids. V trimming: 6 bases; J trimming: 6 bases; junction bases outside the gene matches: 6. Germline lookup yields CDR1 MNHEY and CDR2 SVGAGI. The CDR3 reads CASRTGGTTQPQHF. The CDR3 region has the DNA TGTGCCAGCAGGACAGGGGGGACCACTCAGCCCCAGCATTTT.

The rearrangement uses TRBV2 and TRBJ1-2, with 8 bases that match TRBD1. CDR3 length: 13 amino acids. V dropped 2 bases and J dropped 6; count of bases not matched to a gene: 2. Germline lookup yields CDR1 SNHLY and CDR2 FYNNEI. CDR3 amino acids: CASSEQGADGYTF. The DNA of the CDR3 is TGTGCCAGCAGTGAACAGGGGGCCGATGGCTACACCTTC.

The V call is TRBV6-2 or TRBV6-3, the J call TRBJ2-5; D may be TRBD1 (6 bases). CDR1 and CDR2 (germline): MNHEY, SVGEGT. The CDR3 spans 15 residues. The V gene lost 2 bases and the J gene lost 5 bases, with 15 bases spanning the gap. The CDR3 reads CASSYNRAARETQYF. The DNA for the CDR3 is TGTGCCAGCAGTTACAACAGGGCGGCGAGGGAGACCCAGTACTTC.

The CDR3 here is CASSLASGGGGDEQFF. The CDR3 coding sequence is TGCGCCAGCAGCCTAGCCTCGGGAGGAGGTGGGGATGAGCAGTTCTTC. The chain combines TRBV5-1 with TRBJ2-1; the match to TRBD2 covers 7 bases. The CDR3 contains 16 residues. In germline, CDR1 is SGHRS, CDR2 YFSETQ. The V segment lost 4 bases and the J segment 8 bases; nucleotides outside the gene matches: 15.

V gene TRBV4-2 combines with J gene TRBJ1-5; TRBD1 might be the D (5 bases). The CDR3 spans 15 residues. Trimming stripped 4 bases from V and 1 base from J, with 11 bases between. The germline gives CDR1 LGHNA, CDR2 YNFKEQ. CDR3 DNA: TGTGCCAGCAGCCCCGAGGGACTGAGCAATCAGCCCCAGCATTTT. This gives the protein CASSPEGLSNQPQHF.

This clone occurred once. The chain couples TRBV5-1 to TRBJ2-1; D is possibly TRBD2 (5 bases). Germline CDR1 and CDR2: SGHRS and YFSETQ. The CDR3 is made up of 15 amino acids. V gave up 9 bases and J gave up 2 bases, with 18 bases separating them. CDR3 bases: TGCGCCACCAATCGTGGGTCGGGGACCTACAATGAGCAGTTCTTC. It codes for CATNRGSGTYNEQFF. The complete variable domain, with remaining parts taken from reference TRBV5-1 and TRBJ2-1, reads KAGVTQTPRYLIKTRGQQVTLSCSPISGHRSVSWYQQTPGQGLQFLFEYFSETQRNKGNFPGRFSGRQFSNSRSEMNVSTLELGDSALYLCATNRGSGTYNEQFFGPGTRLTVL.

The chain uses TRBV7-8 and TRBJ2-3, with 7 positions matching TRBD1. Germline V gives CDR1 SGHVS, CDR2 FQNEAQ. The junction had 7 bases not matched to a gene; V was cut back by 6 bases and J by 1 base. This CDR3 is built from 15 residues. CDR3 sequence (DNA): TGTGCCAGCAGACTTTTAGACAGGGGCACAGATACGCAGTATTTT. Its protein is CASRLLDRGTDTQYF. The full variable domain, completed using reference TRBV7-8 and TRBJ2-3, is GAGVSQSPRYKVAKRGQDVALRCDPISGHVSLFWYQQALGQGPEFLTYFQNEAQLDKSGLPSDRFFAERPEGSVSTLKIQRTQQEDSAVYLCASRLLDRGTDTQYFGPGTRLTVL.

This chain connects TRBV27 to TRBJ1-2; a possible D gene is TRBD1 (6 bases). The CDR3 totals 13 residues. The ends were cut back, 8 bases at V and 4 bases at J, with 14 bases in the middle. Per germline, CDR1 MNHEY and CDR2 SMNVEV (reference sequence). In DNA form, the CDR3 reads TGTGCCAGCGGACCAGGGGAGTCCTATGGCTACACCTTC. It is translated as CASGPGESYGYTF.

The V gene is TRBV28, the J gene TRBJ1-2; D is uncertain. Germline V gene sequence: CDR1 MDHEN, CDR2 SYDVKM. V lost 4 bases and J lost 4, with 4 bases in between. CDR3 length: 11 residues. CDR3 region: CASSSLYGYTF. As DNA, the CDR3 is TGTGCCAGCAGTTCCCTCTATGGCTACACCTTC.

This sequence joins TRBV12-5 and TRBJ2-5; TRBD1 aligns across 10 bases. The germline CDR1 and CDR2 sequences are LGHNT and FRNRAP. With 1 base clipped from V and 2 bases from J, the junction kept 4 bases outside the gene matches. This CDR3 region has 16 residues. The CDR3 is CASGLGQGAGQETQYF. The CDR3 coding sequence is TGTGCTAGTGGTTTGGGACAGGGGGCAGGTCAAGAGACCCAGTACTTC.

CDR3 in DNA: TGTGCCAGCTCACCCTGGGGGGGGGCCTACGAGCAGTACTTC. Translating it yields CASSPWGGAYEQYF. V and J are TRBV18 and TRBJ2-7; TRBD2 matches 7 bases. CDR1 is KGHSH, CDR2 LQKENI, per germline. The CDR3 sequence is 14 residues long. V lost 3 bases and J lost 2; bases outside the gene matches: 4. Supplemented by reference TRBV18 and TRBJ2-7, the full variable domain reads NAGVMQNPRHLVRRRGQEARLRCSPMKGHSHVYWYRQLPEEGLKFMVYLQKENIIDESGMPKERFSAEFPKEGPSILRIQQVVRGDSAAYFCASSPWGGAYEQYFGPGTRLTVT.

The chain couples TRBV7-3 to TRBJ2-2, with a tentative D call TRBD1 (6 bases). This CDR3 is 16 amino acids long. The germline V gene encodes CDR1 SGHTA and CDR2 FQGTGA. Trimming removed 2 bases from V and 4 bases from J, with 14 bases in between. The CDR3: CASSLGAGASTGELFF. The CDR3 DNA sequence: TGTGCCAGCAGCTTAGGGGCAGGGGCGAGCACCGGGGAGCTGTTTTTT.

The rearrangement links TRBV5-1 to TRBJ2-7, with 9 bases lining up with TRBD1. The CDR3 covers 15 residues. Germline CDR1 SGHRS, CDR2 YFSETQ. The ends lost 4 bases at V and 3 bases at J; junction bases unmatched: 8. The CDR3 DNA is TGCGCCAGCAGCCCGGGCGGGACAGGGAACTACGAGCAGTACTTC. Protein: CASSPGGTGNYEQYF.